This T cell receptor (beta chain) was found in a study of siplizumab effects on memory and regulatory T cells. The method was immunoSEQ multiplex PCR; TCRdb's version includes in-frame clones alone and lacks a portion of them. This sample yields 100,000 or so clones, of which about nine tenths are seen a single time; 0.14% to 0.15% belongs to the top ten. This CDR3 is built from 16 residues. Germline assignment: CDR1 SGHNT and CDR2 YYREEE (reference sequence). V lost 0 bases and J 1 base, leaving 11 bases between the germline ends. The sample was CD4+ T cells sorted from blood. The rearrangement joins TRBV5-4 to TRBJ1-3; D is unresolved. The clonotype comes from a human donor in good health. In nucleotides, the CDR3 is TGTGCCAGCAGCTTGGCAGGTAGAACTTCTGGAAACACCATATATTTT. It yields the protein CASSLAGRTSGNTIYF.